This T cell receptor beta chain was documented in a study of response to subunit inactivated influenza vaccine. Trimming took 0 bases from V and 4 from J, leaving 9 bases between them. Germline loops: CDR1 MNHNY, CDR2 SVGAGI (reference sequence). The CDR3 has 14 amino acids. TCRdb itself ran the RT-PCR reads through MiXCR, one entry per CDR3 protein. The table has under 200,000 distinct CDR3 sequences, approximately 12% seen once. The same data also contributed to another study, on T cells expressing NK-cell markers. From that report: Template switching by 5'RACE with UMIs generated the TCR beta cDNA.

This sequence was found in a man aged 50 to 59 who received an inactivated influenza vaccine. J is TRBJ1-1 and V is TRBV6-6, with D maybe TRBD1 (6 bases). Source: CD8+ T cells sorted from PBMCs, taken less than 13 days after vaccination. This CDR3 is CASSYSRGGTEAFF. The CDR3 DNA reads TGTGCCAGCAGTTACTCGAGGGGGGGCACTGAAGCTTTCTTT.